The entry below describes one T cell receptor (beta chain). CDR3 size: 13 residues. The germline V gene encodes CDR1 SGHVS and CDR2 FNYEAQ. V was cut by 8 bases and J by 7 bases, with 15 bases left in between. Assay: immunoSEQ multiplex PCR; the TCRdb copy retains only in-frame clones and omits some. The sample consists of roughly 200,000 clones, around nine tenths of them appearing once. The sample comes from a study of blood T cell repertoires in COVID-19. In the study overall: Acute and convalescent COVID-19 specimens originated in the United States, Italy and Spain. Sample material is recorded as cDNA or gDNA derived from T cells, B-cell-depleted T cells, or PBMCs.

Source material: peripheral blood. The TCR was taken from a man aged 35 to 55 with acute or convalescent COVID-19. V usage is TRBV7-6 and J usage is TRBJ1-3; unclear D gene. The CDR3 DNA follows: TGTGCCAGCGGGCCGAGAGAAAGGAACACCATATATTTT. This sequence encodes CASGPRERNTIYF.